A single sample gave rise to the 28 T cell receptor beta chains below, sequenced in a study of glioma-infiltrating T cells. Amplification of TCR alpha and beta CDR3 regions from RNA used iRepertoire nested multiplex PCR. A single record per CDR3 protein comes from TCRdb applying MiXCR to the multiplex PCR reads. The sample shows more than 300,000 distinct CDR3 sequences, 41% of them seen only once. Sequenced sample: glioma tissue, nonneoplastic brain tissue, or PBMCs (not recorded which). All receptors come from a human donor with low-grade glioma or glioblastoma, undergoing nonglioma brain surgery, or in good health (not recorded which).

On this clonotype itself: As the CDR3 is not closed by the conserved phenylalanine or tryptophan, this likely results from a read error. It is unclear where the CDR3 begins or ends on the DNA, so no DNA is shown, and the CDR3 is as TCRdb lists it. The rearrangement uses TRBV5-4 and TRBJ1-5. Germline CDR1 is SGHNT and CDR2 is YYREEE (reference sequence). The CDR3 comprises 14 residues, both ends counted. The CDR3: CASSYEGSNQPRHL.

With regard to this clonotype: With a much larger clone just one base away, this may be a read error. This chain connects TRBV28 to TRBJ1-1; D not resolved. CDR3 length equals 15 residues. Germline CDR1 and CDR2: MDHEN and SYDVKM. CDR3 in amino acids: CVSSPKLQTNTEAFF. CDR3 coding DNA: TGTGTCAGCAGTCCTAAGTTACAGACGAACACTGAAGCTTTCTTT.

The CDR3, as DNA: TGTGCCAGTAGTATTTCTGGGGTCGTCGAAGAGCAGTACTTC. Translated, it gives CASSISGVVEEQYF. This chain joins TRBV19 and TRBJ2-7; no definite D call. This CDR3 spans 14 amino acids. Trimming removed 3 bases at V and 7 bases at J, with 16 bases between. Per the germline V gene, CDR1 is LNHDA and CDR2 is SQIVND (reference sequence).

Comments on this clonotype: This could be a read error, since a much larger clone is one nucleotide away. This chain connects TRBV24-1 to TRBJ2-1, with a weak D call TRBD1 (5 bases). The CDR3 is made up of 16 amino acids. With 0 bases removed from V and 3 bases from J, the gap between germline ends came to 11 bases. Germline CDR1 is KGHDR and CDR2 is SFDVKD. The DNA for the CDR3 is TGTGCCACCAGTGATTTGGGGGCCAGCTACTACAATGAGCAGTTCTTC. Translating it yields CATSDLGASYYNEQFF.

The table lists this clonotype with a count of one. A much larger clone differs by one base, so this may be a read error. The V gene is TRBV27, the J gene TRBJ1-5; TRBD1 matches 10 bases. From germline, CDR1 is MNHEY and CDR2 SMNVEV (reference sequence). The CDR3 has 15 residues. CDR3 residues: CANSPRTGGDQPQHF. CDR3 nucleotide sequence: TGTGCCAACAGTCCCAGGACAGGGGGGGATCAGCCCCAGCATTTT.

DNA of the CDR3: TGCGCCAGCTTCTGGGGGCCGGGAAACACTGAAGCTTTCTTT. Translating it yields CASFWGPGNTEAFF. The V and J genes are TRBV5-1 and TRBJ1-1; possibly TRBD1 for D (6 bases). The CDR3 has 14 amino acids. The germline V and J ends were trimmed by 7 bases and 2 bases, with 15 bases remaining between them. The germline V gene has CDR1 SGHRS and CDR2 YFSETQ. Full variable domain (outside the CDR3, taken from reference TRBV5-1 and TRBJ1-1): KAGVTQTPRYLIKTRGQQVTLSCSPISGHRSVSWYQQTPGQGLQFLFEYFSETQRNKGNFPGRFSGRQFSNSRSEMNVSTLELGDSALYLCASFWGPGNTEAFFGQGTRLTVV.

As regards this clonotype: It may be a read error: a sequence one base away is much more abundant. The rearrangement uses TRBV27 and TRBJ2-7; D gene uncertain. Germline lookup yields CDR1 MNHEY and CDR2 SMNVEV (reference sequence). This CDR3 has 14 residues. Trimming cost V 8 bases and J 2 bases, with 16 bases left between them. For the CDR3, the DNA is TGTGCCAGCGGTAGAAGAAGGGTCACCTACGAGCAGTACTTC. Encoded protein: CASGRRRVTYEQYF.

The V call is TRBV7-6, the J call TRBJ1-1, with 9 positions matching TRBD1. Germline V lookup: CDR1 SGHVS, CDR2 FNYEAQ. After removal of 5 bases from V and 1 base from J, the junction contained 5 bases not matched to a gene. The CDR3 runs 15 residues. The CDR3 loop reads CASSPGTGWNTEAFF. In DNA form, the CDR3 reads TGTGCCAGCAGCCCAGGGACAGGGTGGAACACTGAAGCTTTCTTT. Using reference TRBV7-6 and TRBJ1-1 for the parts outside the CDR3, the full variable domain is GAGVSQSPRYKVTKRGQDVALRCDPISGHVSLYWYRQALGQGPEFLTYFNYEAQQDKSGLPNDRFSAERPEGSISTLTIQRTEQRDSAMYRCASSPGTGWNTEAFFGQGTRLTVV.

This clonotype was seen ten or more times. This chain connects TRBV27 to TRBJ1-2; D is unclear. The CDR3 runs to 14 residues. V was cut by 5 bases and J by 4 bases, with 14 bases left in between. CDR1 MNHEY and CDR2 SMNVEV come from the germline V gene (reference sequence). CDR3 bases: TGTGCCAGCAGTCCGTGGGCGGCCGGCTATGGCTACACCTTC. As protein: CASSPWAAGYGYTF.

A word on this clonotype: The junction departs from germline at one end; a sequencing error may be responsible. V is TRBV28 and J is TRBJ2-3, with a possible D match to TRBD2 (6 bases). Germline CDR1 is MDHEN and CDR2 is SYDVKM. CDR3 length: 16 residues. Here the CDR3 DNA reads TGTGCCAGGAGTTTTGTCGGGAGTCGCTTACCAGATACGCAGTATTTT. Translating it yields CARSFVGSRLPDTQYF.

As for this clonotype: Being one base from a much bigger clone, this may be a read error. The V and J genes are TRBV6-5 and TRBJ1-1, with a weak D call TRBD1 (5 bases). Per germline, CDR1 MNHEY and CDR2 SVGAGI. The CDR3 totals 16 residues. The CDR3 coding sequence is TGTGCCAGCAGTTACTCCGGTCGGGGGGGGAACGCTGAAGCTTTCTTT. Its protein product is CASSYSGRGGNAEAFF.

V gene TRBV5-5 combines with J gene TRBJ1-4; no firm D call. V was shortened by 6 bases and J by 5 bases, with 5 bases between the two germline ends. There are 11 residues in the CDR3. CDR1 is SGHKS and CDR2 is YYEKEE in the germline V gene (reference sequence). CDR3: CASTRNEKLFF. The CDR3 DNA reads TGTGCCAGCACCCGCAATGAAAAACTGTTTTTT.

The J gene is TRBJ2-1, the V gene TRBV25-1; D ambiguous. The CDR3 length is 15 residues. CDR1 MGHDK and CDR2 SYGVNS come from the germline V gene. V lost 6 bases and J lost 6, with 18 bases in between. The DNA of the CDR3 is TGTGCCAGCAGATACTCCCTAGAATTAGGCAATGAGCAGTTCTTC. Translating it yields CASRYSLELGNEQFF.

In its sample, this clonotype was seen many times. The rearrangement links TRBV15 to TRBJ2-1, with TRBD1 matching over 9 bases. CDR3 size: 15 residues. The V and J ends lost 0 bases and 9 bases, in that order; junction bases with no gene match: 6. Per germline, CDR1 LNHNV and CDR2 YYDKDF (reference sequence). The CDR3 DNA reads TGTGCCACCAGCAGAGACGGGACAGGGAGGGTTGAGCAGTTCTTC. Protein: CATSRDGTGRVEQFF. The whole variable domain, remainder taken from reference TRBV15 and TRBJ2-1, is DAMVIQNPRYQVTQFGKPVTLSCSQTLNHNVMYWYQQKSSQAPKLLFHYYDKDFNNEADTPDNFQSRRPNTSFCFLDIRSPGLGDTAMYLCATSRDGTGRVEQFFGPGTRLTVL.

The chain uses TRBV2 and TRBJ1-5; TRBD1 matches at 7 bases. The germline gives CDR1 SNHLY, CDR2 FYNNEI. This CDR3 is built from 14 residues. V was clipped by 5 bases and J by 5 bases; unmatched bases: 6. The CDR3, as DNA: TGTGCCAGCAGTCTCCGGGACAGTGATCAGCCCCAGCATTTT. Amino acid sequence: CASSLRDSDQPQHF.

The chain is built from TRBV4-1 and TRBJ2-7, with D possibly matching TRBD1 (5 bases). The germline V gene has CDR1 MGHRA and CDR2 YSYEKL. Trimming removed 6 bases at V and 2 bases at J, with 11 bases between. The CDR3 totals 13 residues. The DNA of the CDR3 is TGCGCCAGCAGTCCCGCCAGGGCCTACGAGCAGTACTTC. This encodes CASSPARAYEQYF.

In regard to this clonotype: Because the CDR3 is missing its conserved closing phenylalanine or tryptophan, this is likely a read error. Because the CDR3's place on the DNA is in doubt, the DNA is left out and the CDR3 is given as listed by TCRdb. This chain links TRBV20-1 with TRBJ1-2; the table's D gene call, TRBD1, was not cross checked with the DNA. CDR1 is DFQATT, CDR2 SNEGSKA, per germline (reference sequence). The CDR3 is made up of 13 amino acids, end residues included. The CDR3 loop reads CSARDYRRHGYTS.

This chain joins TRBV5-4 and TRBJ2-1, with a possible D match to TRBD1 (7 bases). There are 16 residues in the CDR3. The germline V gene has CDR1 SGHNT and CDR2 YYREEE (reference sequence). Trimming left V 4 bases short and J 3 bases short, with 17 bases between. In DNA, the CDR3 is TGTGCCAGCAGCCCGCCAGGGGGGATCTACTACAATGAGCAGTTCTTC. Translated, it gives CASSPPGGIYYNEQFF.

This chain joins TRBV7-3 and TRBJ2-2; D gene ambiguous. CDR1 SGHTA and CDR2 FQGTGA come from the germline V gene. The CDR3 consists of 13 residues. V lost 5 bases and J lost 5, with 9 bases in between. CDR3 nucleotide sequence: TGTGCCAGCAGCGCGTCTATTACCGGGGAGCTGTTTTTT. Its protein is CASSASITGELFF.

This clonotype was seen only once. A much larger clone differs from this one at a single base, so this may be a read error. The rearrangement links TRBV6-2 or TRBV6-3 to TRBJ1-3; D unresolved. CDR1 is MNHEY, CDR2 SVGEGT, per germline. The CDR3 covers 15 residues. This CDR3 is CASSYGQISRNTIYF. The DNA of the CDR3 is TGTGCCAGCAGTTACGGGCAGATCTCTAGAAACACCATATATTTT.

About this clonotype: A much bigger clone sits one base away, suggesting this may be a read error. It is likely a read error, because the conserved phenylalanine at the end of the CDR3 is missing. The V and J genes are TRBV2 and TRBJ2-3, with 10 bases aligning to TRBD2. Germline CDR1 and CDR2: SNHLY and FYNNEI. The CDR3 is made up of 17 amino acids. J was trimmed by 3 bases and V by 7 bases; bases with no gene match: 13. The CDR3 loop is CASKGRASGSRTDTQYL. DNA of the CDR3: TGTGCCAGCAAGGGTAGGGCTAGCGGGAGTCGGACAGATACGCAGTATCTT.

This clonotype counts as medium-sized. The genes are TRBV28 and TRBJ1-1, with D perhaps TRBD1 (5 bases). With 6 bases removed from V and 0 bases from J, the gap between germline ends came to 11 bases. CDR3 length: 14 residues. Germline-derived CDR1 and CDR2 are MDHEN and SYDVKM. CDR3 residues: CASSLRQLNTEAFF. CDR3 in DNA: TGTGCCAGCAGCTTACGACAGTTGAACACTGAAGCTTTCTTT.

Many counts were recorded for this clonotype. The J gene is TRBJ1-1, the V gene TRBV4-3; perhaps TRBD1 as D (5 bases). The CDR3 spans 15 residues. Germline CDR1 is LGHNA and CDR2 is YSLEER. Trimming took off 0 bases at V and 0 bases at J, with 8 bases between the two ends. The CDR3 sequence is CASSQEGRMNTEAFF. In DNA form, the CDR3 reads TGCGCCAGCAGCCAAGAGGGACGGATGAACACTGAAGCTTTCTTT.

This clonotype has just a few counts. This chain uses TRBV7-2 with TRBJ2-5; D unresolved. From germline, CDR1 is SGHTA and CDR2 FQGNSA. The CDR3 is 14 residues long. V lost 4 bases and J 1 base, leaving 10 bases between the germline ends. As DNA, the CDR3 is TGTGCCAGCAGCTCCGGTCAGGCCCAAGAGACCCAGTACTTC. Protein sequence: CASSSGQAQETQYF. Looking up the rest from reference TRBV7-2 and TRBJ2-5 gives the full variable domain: GAGVSQSPSNKVTEKGKDVELRCDPISGHTALYWYRQSLGQGLEFLIYFQGNSAPDKSGLPSDRFSAERTGGSVSTLTIQRTQQEDSAVYLCASSSGQAQETQYFGPGTRLLVL.

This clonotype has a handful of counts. The CDR3 nucleotides read TGTGCCAGCAGATTAACCGGGACAGGGATTACCTACGAGCAGTACTTC. This codes for CASRLTGTGITYEQYF. V gene TRBV6-2 or TRBV6-3 combines with J gene TRBJ2-7, with 9 bases identical to TRBD1. V lost 6 bases and J lost 2; bases outside the gene matches: 11. Germline CDR1 and CDR2: MNHEY and SVGEGT. The CDR3 length is 16 residues.

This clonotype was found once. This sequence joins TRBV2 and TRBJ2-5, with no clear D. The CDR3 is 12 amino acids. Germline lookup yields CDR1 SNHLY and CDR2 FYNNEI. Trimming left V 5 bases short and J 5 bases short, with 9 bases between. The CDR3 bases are TGTGCCAGCAGTACATCGAGGGAGACCCAGTACTTC. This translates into CASSTSRETQYF.

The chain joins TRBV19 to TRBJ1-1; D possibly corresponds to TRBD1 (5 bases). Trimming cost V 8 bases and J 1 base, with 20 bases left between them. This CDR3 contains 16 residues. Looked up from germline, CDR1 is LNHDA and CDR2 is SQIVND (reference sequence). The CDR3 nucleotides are TGTGCCAGTGGTACTATTGCCGGGACCCAGAACACTGAAGCTTTCTTT. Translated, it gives CASGTIAGTQNTEAFF.

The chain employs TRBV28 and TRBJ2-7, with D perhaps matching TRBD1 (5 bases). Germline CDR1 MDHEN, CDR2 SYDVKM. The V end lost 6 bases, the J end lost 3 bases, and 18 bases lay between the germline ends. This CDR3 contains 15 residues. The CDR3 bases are TGTGCCAGCAGGACGGACATCTTAGGGTACTACGAGCAGTACTTC. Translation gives CASRTDILGYYEQYF.